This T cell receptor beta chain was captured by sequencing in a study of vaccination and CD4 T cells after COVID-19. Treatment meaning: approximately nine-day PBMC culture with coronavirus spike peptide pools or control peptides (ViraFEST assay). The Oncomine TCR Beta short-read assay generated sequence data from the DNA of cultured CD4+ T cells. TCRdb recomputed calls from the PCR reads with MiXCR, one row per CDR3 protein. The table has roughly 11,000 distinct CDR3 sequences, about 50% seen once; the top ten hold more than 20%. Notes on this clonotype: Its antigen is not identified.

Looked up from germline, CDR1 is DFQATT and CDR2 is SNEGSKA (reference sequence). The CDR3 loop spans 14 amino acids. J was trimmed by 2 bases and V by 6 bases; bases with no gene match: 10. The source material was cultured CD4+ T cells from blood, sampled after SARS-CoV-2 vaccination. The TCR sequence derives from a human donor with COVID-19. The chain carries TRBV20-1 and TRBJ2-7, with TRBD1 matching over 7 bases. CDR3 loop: CSATDRVVPYEQYF. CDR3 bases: TGCAGTGCCACAGACAGGGTGGTACCCTACGAGCAGTACTTC.